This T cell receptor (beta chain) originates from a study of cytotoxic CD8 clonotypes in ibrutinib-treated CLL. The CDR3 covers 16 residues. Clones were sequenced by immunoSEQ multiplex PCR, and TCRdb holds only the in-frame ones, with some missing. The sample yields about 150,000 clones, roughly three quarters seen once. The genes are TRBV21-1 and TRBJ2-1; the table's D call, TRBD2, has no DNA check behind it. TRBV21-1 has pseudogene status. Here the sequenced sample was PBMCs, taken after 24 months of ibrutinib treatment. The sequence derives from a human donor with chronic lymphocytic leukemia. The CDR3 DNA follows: TGTGCCAGCACACCTGCGGGGTCCCGGTCCTACAATGAGCAGTTCTTC. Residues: CASTPAGSRSYNEQFF.